This T cell receptor beta chain was identified during a study of blood T cell repertoires in COVID-19. Study context: COVID-19 samples collected from the United States, Italy and Spain covered acute and convalescent phases.

CDR1 and CDR2 (germline): SGHRS, YFSETQ. V was pared by 1 base and J by 3 bases, with 6 bases of the junction left unmatched. The CDR3 consists of 15 residues. Under the authors' procedure: Reference gene primer amplification gave nucleated cell count estimates. The repertoire was sequenced with immunoSEQ multiplex PCR; TCRdb's copy has only in-frame clones and lacks some. V, J and clone size were drawn from that table, and D and trimming were deduced from the DNA. The sample holds 250,000 to 300,000 clones; 75% to 90% are singletons and the top ten take roughly 4.5%. This receptor was obtained from a woman in her 40s who had recovered from COVID-19. The sample taken for sequencing was peripheral blood. This rearrangement joins TRBV5-1 to TRBJ1-1; 7 bases line up with TRBD1. CDR3 DNA sequence: TGCGCCAGCAGCTTGACCGCTACAGGGGACACTGAAGCTTTCTTT. Translated: CASSLTATGDTEAFF.